What follows describes a single T cell receptor (beta chain). At one end, the junction sequence differs from germline, possibly due to a read error. The CDR3 loop spans 13 amino acids. The V gene's germline CDR1 is SGHRS and CDR2 YFSETQ. This entry belongs to a study of technical replicates of blood from several donors. Clones were sequenced by immunoSEQ multiplex PCR, and TCRdb holds only the in-frame ones, with some missing. The table records around 83,000 clones, 85% to 95% of them present only once. Sequencing used T cells isolated from PBMCs. The V gene is TRBV5-1, the J gene TRBJ2-7; maybe TRBD2 (7 bases). The receptor comes from a human donor in good health. The CDR3 here is CSSGTRGSYEQYF. Here the CDR3 DNA reads TGCTCCAGCGGGACCAGGGGTTCTTACGAGCAGTACTTC.